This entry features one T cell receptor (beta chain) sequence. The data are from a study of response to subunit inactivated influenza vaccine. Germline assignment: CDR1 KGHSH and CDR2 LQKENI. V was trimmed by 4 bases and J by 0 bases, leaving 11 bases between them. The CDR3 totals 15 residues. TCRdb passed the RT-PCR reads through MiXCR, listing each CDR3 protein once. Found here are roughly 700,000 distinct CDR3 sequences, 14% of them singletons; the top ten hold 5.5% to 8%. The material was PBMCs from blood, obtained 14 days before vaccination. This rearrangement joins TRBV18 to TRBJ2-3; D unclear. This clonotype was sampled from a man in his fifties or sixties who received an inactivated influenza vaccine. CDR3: CASSRRSGSTDTQYF. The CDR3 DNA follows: TGTGCCAGCTCACGACGGAGTGGGAGCACAGATACGCAGTATTTT.